These 2 T cell receptor beta chains share one sample of origin, sequenced in a study of blood T cell repertoires in COVID-19. Libraries were prepared by immunoSEQ multiplex PCR; TCRdb keeps only in-frame clonotypes and omits some of them. The repertoire holds under 200,000 clones, with around 83% as singletons. Sequenced input: peripheral blood. The receptors shown here come from a man aged 18 to 30 with acute or convalescent COVID-19.

The CDR3 DNA is TGTGCCAGCAGTGAGGACAGGGGGCTGGGTTCACCCCTCCACTTT. This codes for CASSEDRGLGSPLHF. This chain joins TRBV25-1 and TRBJ1-6, with TRBD1 identical over 11 bases. V shed 3 bases and J 9 bases; nucleotides not matched to a gene: 4. Germline CDR1 reads MGHDK; CDR2 reads SYGVNS. The CDR3 runs 15 residues.

The gene calls are TRBV20-1 and TRBJ1-5; 10 bases map to TRBD1. The CDR3 runs 15 residues. Trimming took 3 bases from V and 7 from J; bases not matched to a gene: 9. CDR1 is DFQATT, CDR2 SNEGSKA, per germline (reference sequence). Here the CDR3 reads CSASEGQGYGQPQHF. The CDR3 bases are TGCAGTGCTAGTGAGGGACAGGGGTATGGACAGCCCCAGCATTTT.